This T cell receptor beta chain was sequenced during a study of T cell responses to AZD1222 COVID-19 vaccine. Study-wide findings and caveats: Most donors were white British and more were female, and clonal diversity was possibly underestimated. Baseline seropositivity characterized only six AZD1222 recipients. Vaccine-related CD4 TCRs covered spike, predominating at 160-218 and 743-854. An increase in Spike-specific TCR breadth and depth was observed after two AZD1222 doses.

Concerning this clone itself: The antigen remains unidentified.

V lost 5 bases and J lost 5; bases outside the gene matches: 10. This CDR3 has 16 amino acids. CDR1 SGHTA and CDR2 FQGNSA come from the germline V gene. Produced via immunoSEQ multiplex PCR; TCRdb's table is partial and in-frame only. The sample consists of some 150,000 clones, 89% of them appearing once. The TCR originated in an adult in good health. This specimen consisted of peripheral blood, obtained on day 0 of AZD1222 vaccination. This chain links TRBV7-2 with TRBJ2-1; 9 nucleotides match TRBD2. The CDR3 loop reads CASSTAGTSPDNEQFF. The DNA of the CDR3 is TGTGCCAGCAGCACCGCCGGGACTAGCCCTGACAATGAGCAGTTCTTC. Complete variable domain (other parts from reference TRBV7-2 and TRBJ2-1): GAGVSQSPSNKVTEKGKDVELRCDPISGHTALYWYRQSLGQGLEFLIYFQGNSAPDKSGLPSDRFSAERTGGSVSTLTIQRTQQEDSAVYLCASSTAGTSPDNEQFFGPGTRLTVL.